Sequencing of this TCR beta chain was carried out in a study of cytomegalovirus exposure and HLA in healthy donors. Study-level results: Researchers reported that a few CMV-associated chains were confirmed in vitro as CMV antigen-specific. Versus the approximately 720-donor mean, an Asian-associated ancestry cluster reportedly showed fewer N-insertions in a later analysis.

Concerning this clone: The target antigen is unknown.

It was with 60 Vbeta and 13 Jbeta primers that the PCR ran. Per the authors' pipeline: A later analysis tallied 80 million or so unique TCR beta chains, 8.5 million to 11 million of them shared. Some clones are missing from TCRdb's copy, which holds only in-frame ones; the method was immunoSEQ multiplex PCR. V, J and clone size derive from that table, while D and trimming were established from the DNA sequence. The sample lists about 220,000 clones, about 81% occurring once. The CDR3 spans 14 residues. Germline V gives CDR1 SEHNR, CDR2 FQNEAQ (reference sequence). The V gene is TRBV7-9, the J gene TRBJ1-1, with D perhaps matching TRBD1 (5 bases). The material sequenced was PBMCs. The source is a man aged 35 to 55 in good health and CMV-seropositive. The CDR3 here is CATRAAFMNTEAFF. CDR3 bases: TGTGCTACCAGGGCGGCATTCATGAACACTGAAGCTTTCTTT.